A selection of T cell receptor beta chains follows, all from one sample in a study of T-cell reconstitution after alpha-beta-depleted transplantation in children. TCRdb ran MiXCR on the PCR reads and lists one entry per CDR3 protein. The sample has 200,000 to 250,000 distinct CDR3 sequences, around 8.9% seen once. The sequences come from PBMCs from the stem cell graft donor, collected from the stem cell graft. Every receptor here comes from a human donor who donated a stem cell graft to a child with SCID. CDR3s include the opening cysteine and the closing phenylalanine or tryptophan. D genes are given only for firm matches. Clone size is not always given. Where it is, it says once, few, many or a class for expanded clones.

clone_size j_call v_call d_call cdr3_nt cdr3_aa
many TRBJ1-1 TRBV5-1 . TGCGCCAGCAGCTTGGTAATCACCGGTGAAGCTTTCTTT CASSLVITGEAFF
many TRBJ2-5 TRBV6-1 TRBD1 TGTGCCAGCAGCAACGAGGGGGCCCAAGAGACCCAGTACTTC CASSNEGAQETQYF
many TRBJ1-2 TRBV28 . TGTGCCAGCAGTTATCACGGGGGTGACTATGGCTACACCTTC CASSYHGGDYGYTF
. TRBJ2-1 TRBV14 TRBD1 TGTGCCAGCAGCCAAGACAGGGGGAGCTCCTACAATGAGCAGTTCTTC CASSQDRGSSYNEQFF
. TRBJ2-3 TRBV6-2/TRBV6-3 TRBD2 TGTGCCAGCAGTACCAAAATAGCGGGAGCCAGCACAGATACGCAGTATTTT CASSTKIAGASTDTQYF
many TRBJ2-3 TRBV6-1 TRBD1 TGTGCCAGCAGTGACCTAGGACAGGGAATAGGCACAGATACGCAGTATTTT CASSDLGQGIGTDTQYF
many TRBJ1-5 TRBV5-6 TRBD1 TGTGCCAGCAGCTTGGGAACAGGGGAGCGGGATCAGCCCCAGCATTTT CASSLGTGERDQPQHF
few TRBJ1-2 TRBV6-1 TRBD1 TGTGCCAGCAGTGAACGGCAGGGGGCTAACTATGGCTACACCTTC CASSERQGANYGYTF
many TRBJ2-2 TRBV20-1 . TGCAGTGCTAGTCGGGAAAGAGACACCGGGGAGCTGTTTTTT CSASRERDTGELFF
many TRBJ1-5 TRBV20-1 . TGCAGTGCCGGGAGGGGCGTTCGGGCCCAGCATTTT CSAGRGVRAQHF
many TRBJ1-2 TRBV2 . TGTGCCAGCAGCCCACAGGGATATAATGGCTACACCTTC CASSPQGYNGYTF
few TRBJ2-4 TRBV29-1 . TGCAGCGTCGCAGGGACAATAAACATTCAGTACTTC CSVAGTINIQYF
few TRBJ2-1 TRBV5-5 . TGTGCCAGCAGCTTAGGGCAGGCCGGCTACAATGAGCAGTTCTTC CASSLGQAGYNEQFF
many TRBJ1-2 TRBV7-9 . TGTGCCAGCAGCTTAGGCCAGGGGCCATATGGCTACACCTTC CASSLGQGPYGYTF
many TRBJ1-4 TRBV20-1 . TGCAGTGCTGGGCGGGGGATAGGGGAAAAACTGTTTTTT CSAGRGIGEKLFF
many TRBJ2-1 TRBV30 TRBD2 TGTGCCTGGAGTGTACTGCTTGCTAGCGGGGACTTCTACAATGAGCAGTTCTTC CAWSVLLASGDFYNEQFF
many TRBJ1-4 TRBV9 . TGTGCCAGCAGCGTAGAGTCAGGGACAACTAATGAAAAACTGTTTTTT CASSVESGTTNEKLFF
many TRBJ2-1 TRBV9 TRBD2 TGTGCCAGCAGCGTAGCGGGGGGGGTATACAATGAGCAGTTCTTC CASSVAGGVYNEQFF
many TRBJ2-3 TRBV5-8 TRBD1 TGTGCCAGCAGACACAGGGGGTTCGGCACAGATACGCAGTATTTT CASRHRGFGTDTQYF
. TRBJ2-1 TRBV7-3 . TGTGCCAGCAGCTTAATCGCAGGGGACGAGCAGCTCTTC CASSLIAGDEQLF
many TRBJ2-1 TRBV20-1 . TGCAGCGCGCCGAAGAATCTCGACAATGAGCAGTTCTTC CSAPKNLDNEQFF
many TRBJ2-2 TRBV4-1 . TGCGCCAGCAGCCAAGATGGGGGGGCGGGCGCGAACACCGGGGAGCTGTTTTTT CASSQDGGAGANTGELFF
few TRBJ2-7 TRBV28 . TGTGCCAGCAGTTTCCTCGACAGGCTAGGAGGCGAGCAGTACTTC CASSFLDRLGGEQYF
many TRBJ1-1 TRBV12-3/TRBV12-4 . TGTGCCAGCAGTTTATGGGGAAGGGGGGGCACTGAAGCTTTCTTT CASSLWGRGGTEAFF
many TRBJ2-3 TRBV20-1 . TGCAGTGCCCCCCCCTCAGGCCGCACAGATACGCAGTATTTT CSAPPSGRTDTQYF
many TRBJ1-2 TRBV5-1 TRBD1 TGCGCCAGCAGCTTGGCCGTACAGGGGGGCTACACCTTC CASSLAVQGGYTF
many TRBJ1-5 TRBV12-3/TRBV12-4 . TGTGCCAGCAGCTTAGGTAGCAATCAGCCCCAGCATTTT CASSLGSNQPQHF
many TRBJ1-1 TRBV6-5 . TGTGCCACAGTACTGACGGGCCTAAACACTGAAGCTTTCTTT CATVLTGLNTEAFF
many TRBJ2-3 TRBV5-1 . TGCGCCAGCAGCTTGGAGGCCAACCCGGCTAGAGATACGCAGTATTTT CASSLEANPARDTQYF
many TRBJ1-3 TRBV11-2 . TGTGCCAGCAGCTTATGGTCCATAGACACGAGCTCTGGAAACACCATATATTTT CASSLWSIDTSSGNTIYF
many TRBJ2-1 TRBV20-1 TRBD1 TGCAGTGCTAGAGGTGACTATGCCGGGACAGGGGACAATGAGCAGTTCTTC CSARGDYAGTGDNEQFF
many TRBJ1-2 TRBV5-1 . TGCGCCAGCAGCTTGGGACAGTATAACTATGGCTACACCTTC CASSLGQYNYGYTF
many TRBJ1-2 TRBV7-2 TRBD1 TGTGCCAGCAGCTACGATGGGACAGGGGTCTCCTATGGCTACACCTTC CASSYDGTGVSYGYTF
many TRBJ1-4 TRBV7-2 . TGTGCCAGCAGCACGGACGGAAAACTGTTTTTT CASSTDGKLFF
many TRBJ2-7 TRBV12-3/TRBV12-4 TRBD1 TGTGCCAGCAGACTGACAGGGGACGAGCAGTACTTC CASRLTGDEQYF